Listed here are 19 T cell receptor beta chains from one sample, sequenced in a study of blood T cell repertoires in COVID-19. Measured with immunoSEQ multiplex PCR; TCRdb has only the in-frame clones, and not every one. The data show approximately 60,000 clones, approximately 80% seen once. Specimen: peripheral blood. Every receptor here comes from an older man with acute or convalescent COVID-19.

The V call is TRBV3-1 (or the pseudogene TRBV3-2), the J call TRBJ1-2, with a weak D call TRBD1 (6 bases). Per germline, CDR1 LGHDT and CDR2 YNNKEL (reference sequence). The CDR3 is made up of 13 amino acids. Trimming took 4 bases from V and 2 from J, leaving 8 bases between them. The CDR3 DNA follows: TGTGCCAGCAGCCCCACAGGGAACTATGGCTACACCTTC. Translating it yields CASSPTGNYGYTF.

The J gene is TRBJ2-7, the V gene TRBV30, with no clear D. Trimming left V 2 bases short and J 7 bases short, with 12 bases between. CDR1 and CDR2 from the germline V gene are GTSNPN and SVGIG (reference sequence). The CDR3 sequence is 12 residues long. CDR3 nucleotides: TGTGCCTGGAGTTTTGTAGGAGTTGAGCAGTACTTC. This encodes CAWSFVGVEQYF.

This sequence joins TRBV19 and TRBJ2-7; 7 positions agree with TRBD2. After removal of 8 bases from V and 1 base from J, the junction contained 5 bases not matched to a gene. Germline assignment: CDR1 LNHDA and CDR2 SQIVND (reference sequence). The CDR3 totals 13 residues. CDR3 in amino acids: CASSQAGSYEQYF. CDR3 nucleotide sequence: TGTGCCAGTTCTCAAGCGGGGTCCTACGAGCAGTACTTC.

The chain employs TRBV19 and TRBJ1-5, with a weak D call TRBD1 (6 bases). V lost 5 bases, J lost 2 bases, and 13 bases lay in between. The CDR3 loop spans 15 amino acids. CDR1 and CDR2 (germline): LNHDA, SQIVND (reference sequence). CDR3 sequence reads: CASSGGLSGNQPQHF. The CDR3 nucleotides read TGTGCCAGTAGTGGGGGCTTAAGCGGCAATCAGCCCCAGCATTTT.

V is TRBV19 and J is TRBJ1-1; D ambiguous. Between the trimmed V and J ends, which lost 4 bases and 1 base, there was a span of 7 bases. The CDR3 spans 13 residues. Germline loops: CDR1 LNHDA, CDR2 SQIVND (reference sequence). CDR3 sequence reads: CASSTPGNTEAFF. CDR3 bases: TGTGCCAGTAGTACCCCAGGGAACACTGAAGCTTTCTTT.

The chain carries TRBV5-5 and TRBJ1-1; D may be TRBD1 (6 bases). Germline CDR1 is SGHKS and CDR2 is YYEKEE (reference sequence). Trimming removed 4 bases at V and 0 bases at J, with 16 bases between. The CDR3 is 16 residues long. The chain's CDR3 is CASSGGQRPMNTEAFF. In DNA form, the CDR3 reads TGTGCCAGCAGCGGAGGACAGAGACCGATGAACACTGAAGCTTTCTTT.

V gene TRBV9 combines with J gene TRBJ2-3, with 11 bases fitting TRBD2. Trimming removed 0 bases from V and 0 bases from J; junction bases left unmatched: 3. The CDR3 is made up of 17 amino acids. Germline V lookup: CDR1 SGDLS, CDR2 YYNGEE. The CDR3 is CASSVGLAGGSTDTQYF. Here the CDR3 DNA reads TGTGCCAGCAGCGTAGGTCTAGCGGGGGGTAGCACAGATACGCAGTATTTT. Looking up the rest from reference TRBV9 and TRBJ2-3 gives the full variable domain: DSGVTQTPKHLITATGQRVTLRCSPRSGDLSVYWYQQSLDQGLQFLIQYYNGEERAKGNILERFSAQQFPDLHSELNLSSLELGDSALYFCASSVGLAGGSTDTQYFGPGTRLTVL.

The rearrangement links TRBV7-2 to TRBJ1-4, with D tentatively TRBD1 (5 bases). The CDR3 extends over 16 amino acids. The germline V and J ends were trimmed by 5 bases and 1 base, with 14 bases remaining between them. The germline V gene has CDR1 SGHTA and CDR2 FQGNSA. The CDR3 here is CASSGGVGVTNEKLFF. The CDR3 nucleotides are TGTGCCAGCAGCGGGGGGGTAGGGGTAACTAATGAAAAACTGTTTTTT.

The chain is built from TRBV11-2 and TRBJ2-5, with 10 bases identical to TRBD1. The CDR3 contains 13 residues. Looked up from germline, CDR1 is SGHAT and CDR2 is FQNNGV. V shed 5 bases, J shed 5 bases, and the junction held 2 bases outside the gene matches. The CDR3 nucleotides read TGTGCCAGCAGCGGGGGACAGGGGGAGACCCAGTACTTC. It codes for CASSGGQGETQYF.

V and J are TRBV14 and TRBJ1-1; D is unresolved. In germline, CDR1 is SGHDN, CDR2 FVKESK. Trimming left V 4 bases short and J 0 bases short, with 18 bases between. The CDR3 loop spans 17 amino acids. The CDR3 DNA reads as TGTGCCAGCAGCCGCCTCTTGCCTGGCACCATGAACACTGAAGCTTTCTTT. It specifies CASSRLLPGTMNTEAFF.

The chain has TRBV18 and TRBJ1-6; D possibly corresponds to TRBD1 (5 bases). The CDR3 contains 13 residues. Germline V lookup: CDR1 KGHSH, CDR2 LQKENI. V lost 4 bases to trimming and J lost 6 bases, with 7 bases between them. The CDR3 is CASSLGANSPLHF. CDR3 nucleotide sequence: TGTGCCAGCTCACTAGGGGCTAATTCACCCCTCCACTTT. The whole variable domain, remainder taken from reference TRBV18 and TRBJ1-6, is NAGVMQNPRHLVRRRGQEARLRCSPMKGHSHVYWYRQLPEEGLKFMVYLQKENIIDESGMPKERFSAEFPKEGPSILRIQQVVRGDSAAYFCASSLGANSPLHFGNGTRLTVT.

V gene TRBV19 combines with J gene TRBJ1-5; 10 nucleotides match TRBD1. Germline CDR1 and CDR2: LNHDA and SQIVND (reference sequence). This CDR3 has 15 residues. Trimming removed 1 base from V and 7 bases from J; junction bases left unmatched: 4. CDR3: CASSIGQGATQPQHF. DNA for the CDR3: TGTGCCAGTAGTATAGGACAGGGGGCAACCCAGCCCCAGCATTTT. Variable domain in full (rest from reference TRBV19 and TRBJ1-5): DGGITQSPKYLFRKEGQNVTLSCEQNLNHDAMYWYRQDPGQGLRLIYYSQIVNDFQKGDIAEGYSVSREKKESFPLTVTSAQKNPTAFYLCASSIGQGATQPQHFGDGTRLSIL.

The chain combines TRBV2 with TRBJ2-5, with TRBD2 matching over 10 bases. V shed 1 base and J 0 bases; nucleotides not matched to a gene: 2. The germline CDR1 and CDR2 sequences are SNHLY and FYNNEI. The CDR3 has 16 residues. The chain's CDR3 is CASSEGAGGYQETQYF. The CDR3 DNA reads as TGTGCCAGCAGTGAAGGAGCGGGGGGGTACCAAGAGACCCAGTACTTC.

This sequence joins TRBV27 and TRBJ2-4; 9 bases are a match to TRBD1. Losses at the gene ends were 6 bases for V and 5 bases for J; bases not matched to a gene: 8. The length of the CDR3 is 15 residues. Per germline, CDR1 MNHEY and CDR2 SMNVEV (reference sequence). The CDR3 sequence is CASSPGQGIQNIQYF. The CDR3 coding sequence is TGTGCCAGCAGCCCAGGACAGGGGATCCAAAACATTCAGTACTTC.

This clone was seen only a few times. The chain carries TRBV19 and TRBJ2-1, with 8 bases aligning to TRBD2. Losses at the gene ends were 4 bases for V and 7 bases for J; bases not matched to a gene: 9. Germline CDR1 and CDR2: LNHDA and SQIVND (reference sequence). This CDR3 has 15 amino acids. The CDR3 loop reads CASSTGLVIMNEQFF. The CDR3 DNA follows: TGTGCCAGTAGTACGGGACTAGTGATTATGAATGAGCAGTTCTTC.

This clone was seen a few times. The chain joins TRBV6-1 to TRBJ1-1; 8 bases agree with TRBD1. J was trimmed by 5 bases and V by 1 base; bases with no gene match: 6. Germline CDR1 and CDR2: MNHNS and SASEGT. The CDR3 length is 15 residues. CDR3 residues: CASSEEQGVKTEAFF. CDR3 coding DNA: TGTGCCAGCAGTGAAGAACAGGGGGTCAAAACTGAAGCTTTCTTT.

This rearrangement joins TRBV3-1 (or the pseudogene TRBV3-2) to TRBJ1-1; D not resolved. Germline CDR1 is LGHDT and CDR2 is YNNKEL (reference sequence). CDR3 length: 14 amino acids. V lost 1 base to trimming and J lost 6 bases, with 12 bases between them. This CDR3 reads CASSQADRRAEAFF. CDR3 coding DNA: TGTGCCAGCAGCCAAGCGGATCGGCGGGCTGAAGCTTTCTTT.

The chain has TRBV9 and TRBJ2-2, with 12 bases lining up with TRBD2. Germline CDR1 is SGDLS and CDR2 is YYNGEE. The CDR3 has 18 residues. V shed 1 base, J shed 5 bases, and the junction held 9 bases outside the gene matches. CDR3 amino acids: CASSVLAGGRLQTGELFF. The CDR3, as DNA: TGTGCCAGCAGCGTACTAGCGGGGGGGCGATTACAGACCGGGGAGCTGTTTTTT.

On this clone: Mismatch with germline at one junction end may stem from a read error. The chain employs TRBV5-5 and TRBJ1-1; D remains unclear. CDR3 length: 13 residues. Per germline, CDR1 SGHKS and CDR2 YYEKEE (reference sequence). In nucleotides, the CDR3 is TGTGCCAGCGGCTTGGCAGGGAACACTGAAGCTTTCTTT. This gives the protein CASGLAGNTEAFF.